The source of this T cell receptor (beta chain) is a study of shared clonotypes between healthy human individuals. Study-level background: Per donor, three plates held CD4 naive cells, three held CD4 memory, two held CD8 naive and one held CD8 memory.

The ends were cut back, 2 bases at V and 2 bases at J, with 13 bases in the middle. The germline CDR1 and CDR2 sequences are LGHNA and YSLEER. The CDR3 contains 16 residues. Profiling relied on immunoSEQ multiplex PCR, and the TCRdb table lists in-frame clones only, not all of them. The sample consists of 2 million to 3 million clones, under 95% of them appearing once. A remark on this clone: The antigen remains unidentified.

Study-wide results and limits: Among non-shared clonotypes, generation probabilities were lower than among those shared by all four donors. Though the depth was large, rarefaction showed that sorted-subset sequencing was incomplete.

The source material was naive CD4+ T cells from PBMCs. Documented subset: CD45RA+ positively selected. This clonotype was sampled from a young man in good health. Some clones in this sample may be carry-over from other donors' samples. The chain has TRBV4-3 and TRBJ2-1, with D possibly matching TRBD2 (5 bases). The CDR3 region has the DNA TGCGCCAGCAGCCAACCAAGGGAGTCCGCCTACAATGAGCAGTTCTTC. Protein: CASSQPRESAYNEQFF.